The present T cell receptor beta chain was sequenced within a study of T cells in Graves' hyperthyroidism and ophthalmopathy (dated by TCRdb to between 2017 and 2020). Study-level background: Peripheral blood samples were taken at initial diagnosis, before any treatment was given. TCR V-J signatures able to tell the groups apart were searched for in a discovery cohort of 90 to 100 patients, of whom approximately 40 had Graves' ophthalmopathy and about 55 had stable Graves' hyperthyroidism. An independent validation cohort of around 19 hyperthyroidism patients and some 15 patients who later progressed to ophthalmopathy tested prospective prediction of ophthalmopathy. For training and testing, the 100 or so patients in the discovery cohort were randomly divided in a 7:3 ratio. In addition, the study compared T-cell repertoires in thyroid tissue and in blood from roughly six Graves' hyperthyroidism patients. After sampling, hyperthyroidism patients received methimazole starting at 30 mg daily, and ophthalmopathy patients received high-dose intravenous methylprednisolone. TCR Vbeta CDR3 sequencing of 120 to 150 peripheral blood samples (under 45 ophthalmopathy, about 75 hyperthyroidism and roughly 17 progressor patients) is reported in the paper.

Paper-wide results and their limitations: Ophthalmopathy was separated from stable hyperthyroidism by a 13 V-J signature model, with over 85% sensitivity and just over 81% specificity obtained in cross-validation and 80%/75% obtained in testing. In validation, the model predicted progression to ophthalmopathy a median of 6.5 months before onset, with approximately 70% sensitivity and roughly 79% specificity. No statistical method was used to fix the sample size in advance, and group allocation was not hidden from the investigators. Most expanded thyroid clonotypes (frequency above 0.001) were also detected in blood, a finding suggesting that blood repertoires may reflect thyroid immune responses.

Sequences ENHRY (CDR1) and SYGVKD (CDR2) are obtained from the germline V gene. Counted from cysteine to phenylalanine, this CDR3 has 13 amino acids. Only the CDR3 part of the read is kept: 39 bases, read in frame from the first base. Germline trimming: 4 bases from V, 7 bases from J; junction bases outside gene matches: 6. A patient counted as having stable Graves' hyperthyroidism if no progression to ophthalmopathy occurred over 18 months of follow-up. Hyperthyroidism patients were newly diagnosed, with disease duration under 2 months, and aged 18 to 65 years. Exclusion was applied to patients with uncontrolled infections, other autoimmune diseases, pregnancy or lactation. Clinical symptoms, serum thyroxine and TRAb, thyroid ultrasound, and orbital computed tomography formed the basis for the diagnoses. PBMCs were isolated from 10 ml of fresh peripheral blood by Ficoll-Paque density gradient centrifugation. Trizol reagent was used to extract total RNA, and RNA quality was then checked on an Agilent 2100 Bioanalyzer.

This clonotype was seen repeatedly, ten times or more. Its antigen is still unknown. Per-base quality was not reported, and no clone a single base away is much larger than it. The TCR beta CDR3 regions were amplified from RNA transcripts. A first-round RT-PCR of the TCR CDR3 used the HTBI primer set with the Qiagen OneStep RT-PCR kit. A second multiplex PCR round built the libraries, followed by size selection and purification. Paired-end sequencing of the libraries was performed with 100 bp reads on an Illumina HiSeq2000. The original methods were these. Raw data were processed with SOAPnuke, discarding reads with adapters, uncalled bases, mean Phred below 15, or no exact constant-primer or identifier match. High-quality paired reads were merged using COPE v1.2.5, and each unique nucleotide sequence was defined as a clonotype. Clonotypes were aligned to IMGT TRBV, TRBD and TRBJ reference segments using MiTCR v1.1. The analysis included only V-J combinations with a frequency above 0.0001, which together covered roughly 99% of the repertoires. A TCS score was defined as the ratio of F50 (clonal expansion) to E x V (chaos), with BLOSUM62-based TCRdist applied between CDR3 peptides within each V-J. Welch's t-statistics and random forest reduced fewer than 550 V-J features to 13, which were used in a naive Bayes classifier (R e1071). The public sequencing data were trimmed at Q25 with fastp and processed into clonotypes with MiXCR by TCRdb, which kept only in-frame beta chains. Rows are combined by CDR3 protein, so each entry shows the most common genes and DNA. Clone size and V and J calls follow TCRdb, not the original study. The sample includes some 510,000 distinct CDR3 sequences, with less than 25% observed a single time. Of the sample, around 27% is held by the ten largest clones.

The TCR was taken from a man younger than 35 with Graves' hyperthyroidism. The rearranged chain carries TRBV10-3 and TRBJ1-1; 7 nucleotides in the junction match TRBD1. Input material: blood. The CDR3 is CAISGDRASEAFF. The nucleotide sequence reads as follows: TGTGCCATCAGTGGTGACAGGGCGAGTGAAGCTTTCTTT.